This T cell receptor beta chain appears in the sequencing data of a study of cytomegalovirus exposure and HLA in healthy donors. On the study more broadly: An earlier analysis identified 110 million or so unique TCR beta sequences in about 180 million T cells. Study observations and caveats: The classifier reportedly diagnosed cytomegalovirus status with high specificity and sensitivity.

Concerning this clone itself: Antigen: not known.

The V gene's germline CDR1 is GTSNPN and CDR2 SVGIG (reference sequence). CDR3 size: 12 residues. The ends were cut back, 1 base at V and 7 bases at J, with 10 bases in the middle. The PCR had 60 Vbeta and 13 Jbeta primers. Sequencing was performed with immunoSEQ multiplex PCR; in TCRdb, only in-frame clones are kept and a portion is missing. The sample includes about 210,000 clones, around 78% of them seen just once. This sequence originates from a woman in her 30s in good health and CMV-seropositive. The material sequenced was PBMCs. The V and J genes are TRBV30 and TRBJ1-2, with no clear D. The CDR3 DNA is TGTGCCTGGAGTGACAGAATAGGTGGCTACACCTTC. This sequence encodes CAWSDRIGGYTF.